The 2 T cell receptor beta chains below all came from one sample that was sequenced in a study of vaccination effects on CD4 cells after COVID-19. Libraries were prepared by immunoSEQ multiplex PCR; TCRdb keeps only in-frame clonotypes and omits some of them. The data show about 22,000 clones, with 65% to 85% seen just once and around 11% held by the top ten. The ViraFEST assay expanded antigen-specific CD4+ T cells with viral peptide pools before sequencing. Cells that had been cultured for approximately ten days were the source of isolated CD4+ T cells. Their cognate antigens are unknown. The sequencing used CD4+ T cells from PBMCs cultured with HCoV-229E spike peptides, collected before COVID-19 vaccination. The source of these receptors is a human donor who received a COVID-19 vaccine.

The chain uses TRBV6-5 and TRBJ1-3; the D is unclear. The V and J ends lost 2 bases and 2 bases respectively, with 10 bases between them. Germline assignment: CDR1 MNHEY and CDR2 SVGAGI. The CDR3 runs 15 residues. This CDR3 reads CASSYVGKPGNTIYF. The CDR3 DNA is TGTGCCAGCAGTTACGTCGGGAAACCTGGAAACACCATATATTTT.

As regards this clone: The junction departs from germline at one end; a sequencing error may be responsible. This chain connects TRBV13 to TRBJ1-2; D ambiguous. CDR1 and CDR2 (germline): PRHDT, FYEKMQ (reference sequence). This CDR3 has 13 amino acids. The CDR3 DNA is TGTGCCAGCACCTTACCTGGTGGTAATGGCTACACCTTC. The encoded protein is CASTLPGGNGYTF. The entire variable domain, with the rest obtained from reference TRBV13 and TRBJ1-2, is as follows: AAGVIQSPRHLIKEKRETATLKCYPIPRHDTVYWYQQGPGQDPQFLISFYEKMQSDKGSIPDRFSAQQFSDYHSELNMSSLELGDSALYFCASTLPGGNGYTFGSGTRLTVV.